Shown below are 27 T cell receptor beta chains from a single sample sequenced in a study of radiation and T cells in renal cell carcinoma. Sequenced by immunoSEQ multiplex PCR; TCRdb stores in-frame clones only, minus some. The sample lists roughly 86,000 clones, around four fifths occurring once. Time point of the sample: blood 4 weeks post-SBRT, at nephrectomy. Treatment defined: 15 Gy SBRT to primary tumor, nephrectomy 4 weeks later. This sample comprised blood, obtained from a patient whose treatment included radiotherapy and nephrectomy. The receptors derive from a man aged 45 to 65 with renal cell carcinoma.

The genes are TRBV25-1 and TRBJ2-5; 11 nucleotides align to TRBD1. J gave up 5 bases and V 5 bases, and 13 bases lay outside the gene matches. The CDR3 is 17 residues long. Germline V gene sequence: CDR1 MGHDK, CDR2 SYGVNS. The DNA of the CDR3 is TGTGCCAGCAGTAAGGGACAGGGGGTGGGGACGGGGGAGACCCAGTACTTC. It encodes CASSKGQGVGTGETQYF.

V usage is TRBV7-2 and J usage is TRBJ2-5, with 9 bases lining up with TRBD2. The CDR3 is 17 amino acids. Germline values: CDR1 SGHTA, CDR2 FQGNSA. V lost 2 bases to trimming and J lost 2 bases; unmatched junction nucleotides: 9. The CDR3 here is CASSLMGGGARQETQYF. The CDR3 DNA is TGTGCCAGCAGCTTAATGGGCGGGGGGGCCCGTCAAGAGACCCAGTACTTC.

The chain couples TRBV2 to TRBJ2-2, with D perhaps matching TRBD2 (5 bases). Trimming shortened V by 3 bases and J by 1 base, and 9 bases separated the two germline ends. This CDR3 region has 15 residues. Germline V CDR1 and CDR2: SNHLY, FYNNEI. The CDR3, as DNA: TGTGCCAGCAGTGAGTACAGCGGGAACACCGGGGAGCTGTTTTTT. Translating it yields CASSEYSGNTGELFF.

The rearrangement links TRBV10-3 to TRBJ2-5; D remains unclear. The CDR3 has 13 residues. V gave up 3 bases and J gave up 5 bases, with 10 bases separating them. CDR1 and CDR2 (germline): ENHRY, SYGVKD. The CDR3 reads CAISDGLEETQYF. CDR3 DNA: TGTGCCATCAGTGACGGGTTAGAGGAGACCCAGTACTTC.

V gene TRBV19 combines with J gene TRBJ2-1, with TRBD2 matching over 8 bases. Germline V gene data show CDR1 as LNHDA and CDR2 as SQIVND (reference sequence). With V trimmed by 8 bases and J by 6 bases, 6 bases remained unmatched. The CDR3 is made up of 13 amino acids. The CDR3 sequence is CASAGLAGNEQFF. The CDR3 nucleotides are TGTGCCAGTGCCGGGCTAGCGGGCAATGAGCAGTTCTTC. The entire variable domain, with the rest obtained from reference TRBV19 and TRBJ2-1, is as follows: DGGITQSPKYLFRKEGQNVTLSCEQNLNHDAMYWYRQDPGQGLRLIYYSQIVNDFQKGDIAEGYSVSREKKESFPLTVTSAQKNPTAFYLCASAGLAGNEQFFGPGTRLTVL.

The CDR3 DNA is TGTGCCAGCAGTCAACCTGGAACTAGCGGAACCGGGGAGCTGTTTTTT. Protein: CASSQPGTSGTGELFF. The V call is TRBV14, the J call TRBJ2-2; 8 nucleotides line up with TRBD2. The germline gives CDR1 SGHDN, CDR2 FVKESK. V lost 6 bases, J lost 5 bases, and 11 bases stayed unmatched. The CDR3 covers 16 residues.

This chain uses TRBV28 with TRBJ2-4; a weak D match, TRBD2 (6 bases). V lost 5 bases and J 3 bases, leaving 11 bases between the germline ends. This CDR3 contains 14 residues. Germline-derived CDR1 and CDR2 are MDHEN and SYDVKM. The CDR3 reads CASSRRENKNIQYF. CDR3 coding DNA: TGTGCCAGCAGTCGGCGGGAAAACAAAAACATTCAGTACTTC.

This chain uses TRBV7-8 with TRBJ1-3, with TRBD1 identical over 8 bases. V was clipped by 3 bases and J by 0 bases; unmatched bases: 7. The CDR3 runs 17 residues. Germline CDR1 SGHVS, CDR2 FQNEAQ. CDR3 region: CASSLSGTGFSGNTIYF. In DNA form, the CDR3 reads TGTGCCAGCAGCTTGTCCGGGACAGGCTTCTCTGGAAACACCATATATTTT. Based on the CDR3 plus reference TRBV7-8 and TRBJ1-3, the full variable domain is GAGVSQSPRYKVAKRGQDVALRCDPISGHVSLFWYQQALGQGPEFLTYFQNEAQLDKSGLPSDRFFAERPEGSVSTLKIQRTQQEDSAVYLCASSLSGTGFSGNTIYFGEGSWLTVV.

The CDR3 spells CASSPAGAPIRDTQYF. Here the CDR3 DNA reads TGTGCCAGCAGTCCCGCGGGCGCCCCAATTCGAGATACGCAGTATTTT. The chain uses TRBV28 and TRBJ2-3; possibly TRBD2 for D (5 bases). V lost 5 bases and J lost 5, with 20 bases in between. Looked up from germline, CDR1 is MDHEN and CDR2 is SYDVKM. This CDR3 is 16 amino acids long. The full variable domain, its missing parts supplied by reference TRBV28 and TRBJ2-3, is DVKVTQSSRYLVKRTGEKVFLECVQDMDHENMFWYRQDPGLGLRLIYFSYDVKMKEKGDIPEGYSVSREKKERFSLILESASTNQTSMYLCASSPAGAPIRDTQYFGPGTRLTVL.

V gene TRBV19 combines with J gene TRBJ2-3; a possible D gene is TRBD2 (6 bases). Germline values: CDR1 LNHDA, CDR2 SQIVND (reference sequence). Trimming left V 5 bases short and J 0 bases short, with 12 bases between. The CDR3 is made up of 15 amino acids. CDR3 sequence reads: CASSPWTISTDTQYF. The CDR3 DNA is TGTGCCAGTAGTCCCTGGACTATCAGCACAGATACGCAGTATTTT. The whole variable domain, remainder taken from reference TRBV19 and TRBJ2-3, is DGGITQSPKYLFRKEGQNVTLSCEQNLNHDAMYWYRQDPGQGLRLIYYSQIVNDFQKGDIAEGYSVSREKKESFPLTVTSAQKNPTAFYLCASSPWTISTDTQYFGPGTRLTVL.

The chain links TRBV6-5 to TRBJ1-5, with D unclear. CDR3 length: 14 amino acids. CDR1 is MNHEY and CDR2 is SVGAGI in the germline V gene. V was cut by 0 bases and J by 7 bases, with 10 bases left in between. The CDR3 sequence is CASSYSKGGQPQHF. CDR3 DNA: TGTGCCAGCAGTTACTCGAAGGGAGGGCAGCCCCAGCATTTT.

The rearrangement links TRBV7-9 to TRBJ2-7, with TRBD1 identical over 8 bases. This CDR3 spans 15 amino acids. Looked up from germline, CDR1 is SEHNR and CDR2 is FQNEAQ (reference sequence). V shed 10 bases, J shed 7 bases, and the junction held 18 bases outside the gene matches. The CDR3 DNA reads TGTGCCACCAGGATTGCGGACAGGGAAGGTGGGGAGCAGTACTTC. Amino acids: CATRIADREGGEQYF.

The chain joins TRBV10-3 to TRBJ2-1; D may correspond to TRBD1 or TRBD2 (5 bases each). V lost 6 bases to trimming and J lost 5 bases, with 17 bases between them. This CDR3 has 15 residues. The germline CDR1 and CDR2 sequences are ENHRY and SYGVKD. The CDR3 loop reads CAISQLGTKDNEQFF. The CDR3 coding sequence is TGTGCCATCAGCCAATTAGGGACCAAGGACAATGAGCAGTTCTTC.

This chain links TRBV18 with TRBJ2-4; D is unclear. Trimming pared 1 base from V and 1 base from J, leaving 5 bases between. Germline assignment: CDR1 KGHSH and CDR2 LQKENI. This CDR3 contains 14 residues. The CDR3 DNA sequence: TGTGCCAGCTCACCACAGGGTGCCAAAAACATTCAGTACTTC. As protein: CASSPQGAKNIQYF.

Here the CDR3 DNA reads TGTGCCAGCAGCAGTGCGGGACGGTCCTACGAGCAGTACTTC. Translation gives CASSSAGRSYEQYF. V is TRBV21-1 and J is TRBJ2-7; TRBD2, the table's D call, lacks a check against the DNA. TRBV21-1 is tagged as a pseudogene. There are 14 residues in the CDR3.

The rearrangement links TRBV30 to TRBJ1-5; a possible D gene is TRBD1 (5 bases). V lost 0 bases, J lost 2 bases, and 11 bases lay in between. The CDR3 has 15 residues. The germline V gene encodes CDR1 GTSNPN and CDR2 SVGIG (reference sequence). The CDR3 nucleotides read TGTGCCTGGAGTGTAGGTTCACAGGGCAATCAGCCCCAGCATTTT. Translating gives CAWSVGSQGNQPQHF.

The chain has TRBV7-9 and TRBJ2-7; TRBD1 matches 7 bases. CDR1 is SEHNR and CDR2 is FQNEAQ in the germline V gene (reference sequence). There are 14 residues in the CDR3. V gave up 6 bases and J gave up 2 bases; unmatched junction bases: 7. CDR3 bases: TGTGCCAGCAGTTCACAGGGGTGGCCCTACGAGCAGTACTTC. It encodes CASSSQGWPYEQYF.

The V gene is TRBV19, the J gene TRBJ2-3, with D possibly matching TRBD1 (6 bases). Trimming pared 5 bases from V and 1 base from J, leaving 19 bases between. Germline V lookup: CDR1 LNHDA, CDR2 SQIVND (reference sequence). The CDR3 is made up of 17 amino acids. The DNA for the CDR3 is TGTGCCAGTAGTGACCTTAGTACAGGGAAGGGCACAGATACGCAGTATTTT. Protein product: CASSDLSTGKGTDTQYF.

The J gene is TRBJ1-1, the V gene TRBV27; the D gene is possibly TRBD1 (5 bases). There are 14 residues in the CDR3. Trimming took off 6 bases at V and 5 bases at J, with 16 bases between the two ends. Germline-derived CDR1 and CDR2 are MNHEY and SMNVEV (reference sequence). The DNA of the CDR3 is TGTGCCAGCAGCTACGCCAGGGTAAGGACTGAAGCTTTCTTT. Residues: CASSYARVRTEAFF.

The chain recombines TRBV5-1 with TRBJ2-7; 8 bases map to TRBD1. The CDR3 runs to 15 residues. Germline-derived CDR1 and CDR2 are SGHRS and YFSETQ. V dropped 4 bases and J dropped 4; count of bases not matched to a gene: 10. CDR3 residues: CASSILTGELYEQYF. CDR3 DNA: TGCGCCAGCAGCATACTGACAGGGGAATTATACGAGCAGTACTTC.

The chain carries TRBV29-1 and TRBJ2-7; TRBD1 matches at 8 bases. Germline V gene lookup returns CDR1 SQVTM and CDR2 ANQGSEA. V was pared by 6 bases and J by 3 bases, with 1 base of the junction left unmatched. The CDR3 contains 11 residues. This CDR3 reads CSVGTGYEQYF. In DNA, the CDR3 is TGCAGCGTAGGGACAGGCTACGAGCAGTACTTC.

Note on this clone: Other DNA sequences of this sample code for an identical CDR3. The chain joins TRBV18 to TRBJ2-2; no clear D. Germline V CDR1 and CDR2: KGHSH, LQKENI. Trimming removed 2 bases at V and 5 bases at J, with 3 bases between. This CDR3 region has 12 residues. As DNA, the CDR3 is TGTGCCAGCTCACCAGTGACCGGGGAGCTGTTTTTT. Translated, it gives CASSPVTGELFF.

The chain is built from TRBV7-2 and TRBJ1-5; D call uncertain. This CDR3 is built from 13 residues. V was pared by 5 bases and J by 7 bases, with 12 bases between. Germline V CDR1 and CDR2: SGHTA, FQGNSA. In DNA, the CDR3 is TGTGCCAGCAGCGTACAAGTTGACCAGCCCCAGCATTTT. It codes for CASSVQVDQPQHF.

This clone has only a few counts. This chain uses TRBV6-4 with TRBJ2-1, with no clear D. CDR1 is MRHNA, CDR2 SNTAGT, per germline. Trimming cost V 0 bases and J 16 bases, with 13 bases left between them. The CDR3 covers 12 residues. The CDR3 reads CASSDSGPPEFF. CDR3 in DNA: TGTGCCAGCAGTGACTCCGGCCCACCCGAATTCTTC.

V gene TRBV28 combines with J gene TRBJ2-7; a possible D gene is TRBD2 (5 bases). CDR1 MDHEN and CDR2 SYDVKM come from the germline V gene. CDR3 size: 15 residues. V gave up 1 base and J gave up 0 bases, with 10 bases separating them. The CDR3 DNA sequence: TGTGCCAGCAGTTTATCTGCGGGTACCTCCTACGAGCAGTACTTC. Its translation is CASSLSAGTSYEQYF.

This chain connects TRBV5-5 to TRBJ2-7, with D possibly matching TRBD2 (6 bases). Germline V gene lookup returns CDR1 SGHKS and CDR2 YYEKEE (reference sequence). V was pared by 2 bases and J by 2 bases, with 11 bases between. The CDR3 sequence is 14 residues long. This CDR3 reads CASSFGTGAYEQYF. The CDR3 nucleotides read TGTGCCAGCAGCTTTGGGACTGGTGCCTACGAGCAGTACTTC. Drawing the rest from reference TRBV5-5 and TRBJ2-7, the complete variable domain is DAGVTQSPTHLIKTRGQQVTLRCSPISGHKSVSWYQQVLGQGPQFIFQYYEKEERGRGNFPDRFSARQFPNYSSELNVNALLLGDSALYLCASSFGTGAYEQYFGPGTRLTVT.

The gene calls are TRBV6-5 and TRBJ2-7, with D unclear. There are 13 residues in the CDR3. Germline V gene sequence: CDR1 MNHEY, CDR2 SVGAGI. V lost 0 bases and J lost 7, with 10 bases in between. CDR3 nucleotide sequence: TGTGCCAGCAGTTACTCGATATCCGAGGAGCAGTACTTC. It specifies CASSYSISEEQYF.